This TCR beta chain was captured in a study of blood T cell repertoires in COVID-19. At the level of the study: Samples representing acute and convalescent COVID-19 were sourced from the United States, Italy and Spain. PBMCs, B-cell-depleted T cells, or T cells were the source of the cDNA or gDNA that made up the material.

The protocol was immunoSEQ multiplex PCR, while the TCRdb copy is restricted to in-frame clones and leaves out a portion. This table has over 200,000 clones, about 88% appearing once. The V gene's germline CDR1 is SQVTM and CDR2 ANQGSEA. This CDR3 comprises 13 residues. V gave up 4 bases and J gave up 1 base, with 10 bases separating them. Sequenced input: peripheral blood. The TCR was taken from a man in his sixties who had recovered from COVID-19. V and J are TRBV29-1 and TRBJ1-1; no clear D. The CDR3 region is CSVVSQWNTEAFF. The DNA for the CDR3 is TGCAGCGTTGTTTCCCAATGGAACACTGAAGCTTTCTTT.